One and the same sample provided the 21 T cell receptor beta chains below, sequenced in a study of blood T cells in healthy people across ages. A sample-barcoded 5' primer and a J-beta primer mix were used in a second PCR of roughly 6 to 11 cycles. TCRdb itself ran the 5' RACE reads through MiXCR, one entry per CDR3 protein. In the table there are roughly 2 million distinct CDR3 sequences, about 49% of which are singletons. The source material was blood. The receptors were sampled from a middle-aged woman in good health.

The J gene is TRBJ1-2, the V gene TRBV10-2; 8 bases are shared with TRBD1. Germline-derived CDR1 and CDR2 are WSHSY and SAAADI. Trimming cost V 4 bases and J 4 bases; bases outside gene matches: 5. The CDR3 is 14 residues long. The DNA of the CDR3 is TGCGCCAGCAGTGTCCTCGGACAGGGCTATGGCTACACCTTC. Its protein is CASSVLGQGYGYTF.

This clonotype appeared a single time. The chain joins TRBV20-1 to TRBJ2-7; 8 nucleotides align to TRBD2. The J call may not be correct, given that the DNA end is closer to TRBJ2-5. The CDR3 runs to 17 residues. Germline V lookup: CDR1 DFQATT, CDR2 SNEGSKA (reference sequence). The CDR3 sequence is CSAATNLLRGRWETQYF. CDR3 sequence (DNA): TGCAGTGCTGCAACTAACCTACTTCGCGGGAGGTGGGAGACCCAGTACTTC.

DNA for the CDR3: TGTGCTAGTGGTTTGGACCCTGGACTAGCGGGGGGGCCTGTCGGAGCTCGCACAGATACGCAGTATTTT. This translates into CASGLDPGLAGGPVGARTDTQYF. This chain links TRBV12-5 with TRBJ2-3; 15 bases are shared with TRBD2. The CDR3 covers 23 residues. With V trimmed by 1 base and J by 1 base, 18 bases remained unmatched. Germline V gives CDR1 LGHNT, CDR2 FRNRAP.

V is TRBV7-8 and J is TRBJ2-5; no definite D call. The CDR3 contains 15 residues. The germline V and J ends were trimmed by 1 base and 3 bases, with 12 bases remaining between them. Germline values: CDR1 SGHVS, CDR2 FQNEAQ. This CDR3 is CASSLGAANEETQYF. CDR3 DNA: TGTGCCAGCAGCTTAGGGGCAGCCAATGAAGAGACCCAGTACTTC.

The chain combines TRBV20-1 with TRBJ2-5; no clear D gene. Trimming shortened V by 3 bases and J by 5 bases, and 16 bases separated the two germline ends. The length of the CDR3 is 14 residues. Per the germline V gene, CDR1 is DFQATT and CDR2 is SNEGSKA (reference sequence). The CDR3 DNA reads TGCAGTGCTAGGGCACGGACGTCCAGGGAGACCCAGTACTTC. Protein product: CSARARTSRETQYF.

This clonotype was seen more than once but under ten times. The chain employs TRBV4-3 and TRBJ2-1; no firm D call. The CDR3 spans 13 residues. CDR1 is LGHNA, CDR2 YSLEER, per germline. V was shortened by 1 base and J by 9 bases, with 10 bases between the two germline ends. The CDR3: CASSQVIGVEQFF. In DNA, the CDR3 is TGCGCCAGCAGCCAAGTTATCGGAGTTGAGCAGTTCTTC.

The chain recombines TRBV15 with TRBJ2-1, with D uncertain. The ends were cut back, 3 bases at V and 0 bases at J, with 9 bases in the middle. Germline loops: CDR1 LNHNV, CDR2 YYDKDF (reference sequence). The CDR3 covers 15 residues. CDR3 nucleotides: TGTGCCACCAGCAGGATAGGTAGCTCCTACAATGAGCAGTTCTTC. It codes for CATSRIGSSYNEQFF. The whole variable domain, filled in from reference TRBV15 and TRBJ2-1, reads DAMVIQNPRYQVTQFGKPVTLSCSQTLNHNVMYWYQQKSSQAPKLLFHYYDKDFNNEADTPDNFQSRRPNTSFCFLDIRSPGLGDTAMYLCATSRIGSSYNEQFFGPGTRLTVL.

CDR3 DNA sequence: TGCAGTGCTAGAGTCAGGAATACTAATGAAAAACTGTTTTTT. This sequence encodes CSARVRNTNEKLFF. The rearrangement uses TRBV20-1 and TRBJ1-4, with D hard to call. V gave up 1 base and J gave up 2 bases, with 8 bases separating them. Germline lookup yields CDR1 DFQATT and CDR2 SNEGSKA (reference sequence). This CDR3 has 14 residues.

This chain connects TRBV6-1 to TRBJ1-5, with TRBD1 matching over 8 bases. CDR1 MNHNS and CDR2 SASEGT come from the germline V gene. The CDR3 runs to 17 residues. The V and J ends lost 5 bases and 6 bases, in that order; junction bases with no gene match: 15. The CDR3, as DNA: TGTGCCAGCAGTCGGGACAGGAGAGTGGCGGGCACTCAGCCCCAGCATTTT. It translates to CASSRDRRVAGTQPQHF.

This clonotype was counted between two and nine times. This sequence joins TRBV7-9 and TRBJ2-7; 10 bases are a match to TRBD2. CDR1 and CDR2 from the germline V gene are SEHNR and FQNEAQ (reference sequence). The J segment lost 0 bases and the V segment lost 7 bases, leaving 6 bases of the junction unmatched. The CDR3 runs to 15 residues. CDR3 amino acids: CASTETSGSSYEQYF. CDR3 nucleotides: TGTGCCAGCACCGAGACTAGCGGGTCCTCCTACGAGCAGTACTTC.

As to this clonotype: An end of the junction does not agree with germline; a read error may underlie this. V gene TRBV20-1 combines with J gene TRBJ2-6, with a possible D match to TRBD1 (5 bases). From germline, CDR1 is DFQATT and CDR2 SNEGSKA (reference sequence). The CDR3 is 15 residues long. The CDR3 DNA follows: TGCAGTGCTCCGGTACAGGCCCTTGGGGCCGACGTCCTGACTTTC. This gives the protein CSAPVQALGADVLTF.

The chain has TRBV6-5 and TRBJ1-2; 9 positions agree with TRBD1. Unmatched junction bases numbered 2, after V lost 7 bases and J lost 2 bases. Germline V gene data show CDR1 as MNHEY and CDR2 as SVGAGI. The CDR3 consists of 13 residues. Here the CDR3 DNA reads TGTGCCAGCAAAACAGGGGGCAACTATGGCTACACCTTC. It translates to CASKTGGNYGYTF.

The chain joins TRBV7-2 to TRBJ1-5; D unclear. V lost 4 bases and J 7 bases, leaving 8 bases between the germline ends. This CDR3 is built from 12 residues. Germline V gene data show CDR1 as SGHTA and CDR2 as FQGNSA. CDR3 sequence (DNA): TGTGCCAGCAGCTCCCCCAGGCAGCCCCAGCATTTT. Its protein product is CASSSPRQPQHF.

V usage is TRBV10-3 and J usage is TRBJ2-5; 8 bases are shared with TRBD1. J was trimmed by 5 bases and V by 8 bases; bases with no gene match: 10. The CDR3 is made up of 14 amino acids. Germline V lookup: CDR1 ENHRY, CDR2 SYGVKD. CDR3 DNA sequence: TGTGCCATCTCCATGACAGGGGTCGAGGAGACCCAGTACTTC. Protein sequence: CAISMTGVEETQYF.

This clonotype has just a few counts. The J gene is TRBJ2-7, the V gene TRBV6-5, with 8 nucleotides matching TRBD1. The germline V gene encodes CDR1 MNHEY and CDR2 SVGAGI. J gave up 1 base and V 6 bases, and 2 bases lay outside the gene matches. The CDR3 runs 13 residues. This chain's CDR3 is CASRGDRSYEQYF. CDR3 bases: TGTGCCAGCAGAGGGGACAGGTCCTACGAGCAGTACTTC.

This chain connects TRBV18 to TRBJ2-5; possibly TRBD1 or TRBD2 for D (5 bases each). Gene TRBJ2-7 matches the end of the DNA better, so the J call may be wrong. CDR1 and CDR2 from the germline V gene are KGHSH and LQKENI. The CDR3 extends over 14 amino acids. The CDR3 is CASSSTRGTYEQYF. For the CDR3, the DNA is TGTGCCAGCTCATCTACTAGGGGAACCTACGAGCAGTACTTC.

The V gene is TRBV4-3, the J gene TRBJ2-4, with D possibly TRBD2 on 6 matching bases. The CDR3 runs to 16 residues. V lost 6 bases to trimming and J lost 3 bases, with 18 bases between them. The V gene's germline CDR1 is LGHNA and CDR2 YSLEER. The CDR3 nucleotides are TGCGCCAGCAGTGCCGTCTCGGAGGGAGACAAAAACATTCAGTACTTC. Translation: CASSAVSEGDKNIQYF.

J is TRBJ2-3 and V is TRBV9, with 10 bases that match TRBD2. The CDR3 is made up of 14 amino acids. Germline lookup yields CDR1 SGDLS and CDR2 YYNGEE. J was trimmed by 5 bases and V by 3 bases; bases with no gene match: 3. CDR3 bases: TGTGCCAGCAGCGCACTAGCGGGGTTAGATACGCAGTATTTT. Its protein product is CASSALAGLDTQYF.

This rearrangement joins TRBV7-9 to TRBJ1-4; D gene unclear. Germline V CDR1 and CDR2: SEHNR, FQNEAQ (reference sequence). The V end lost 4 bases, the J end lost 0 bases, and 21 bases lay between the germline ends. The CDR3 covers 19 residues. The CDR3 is CASSSLRAVGSATNEKLFF. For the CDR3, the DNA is TGTGCCAGCAGCTCCCTAAGGGCCGTCGGGTCGGCAACTAATGAAAAACTGTTTTTT. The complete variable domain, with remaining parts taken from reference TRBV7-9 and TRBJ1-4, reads DTGVSQNPRHKITKRGQNVTFRCDPISEHNRLYWYRQTLGQGPEFLTYFQNEAQLEKSRLLSDRFSAERPKGSFSTLEIQRTEQGDSAMYLCASSSLRAVGSATNEKLFFGSGTQLSVL.

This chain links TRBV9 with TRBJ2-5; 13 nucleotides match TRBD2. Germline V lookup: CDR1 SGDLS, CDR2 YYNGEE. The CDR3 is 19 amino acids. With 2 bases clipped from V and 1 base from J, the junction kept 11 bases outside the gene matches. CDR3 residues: CASSVDGTSGDPRQETQYF. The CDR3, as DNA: TGTGCCAGCAGCGTCGATGGGACTAGCGGGGACCCCCGCCAAGAGACCCAGTACTTC.

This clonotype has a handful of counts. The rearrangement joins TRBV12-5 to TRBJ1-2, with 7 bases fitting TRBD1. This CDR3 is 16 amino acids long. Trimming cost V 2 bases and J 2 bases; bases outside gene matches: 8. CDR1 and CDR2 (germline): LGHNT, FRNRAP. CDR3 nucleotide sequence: TGTGCTAGTGGTTTGTCGGCCGGGACAGACAACTATGGCTACACCTTC. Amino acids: CASGLSAGTDNYGYTF.